Below are 30 T cell receptor beta chains sequenced from a single sample in a study of T cell repertoires in cytomegalovirus infection. What these receptors recognize is not known. TCRdb reprocessed the reads with MiXCR, giving one entry per CDR3 protein. The sample has roughly 200,000 distinct CDR3 sequences, about 39% seen once; the top ten hold around 60%. Sequencing was performed on CD8+ T cells from cultured PBMCs, taken from culture after CMV antigen stimulation. The receptors were gathered from a human donor in good health (CMV status not recorded). Some clones in this sample may be carry-over from other donors' samples.

The CDR3 sequence: CASSSQTGVNEAFF. The CDR3 DNA reads TGTGCCAGCAGTTCGCAGACAGGGGTGAATGAAGCTTTCTTT. The chain uses TRBV27 and TRBJ1-1; TRBD1 aligns across 8 bases. The CDR3 consists of 14 residues. V lost 4 bases to trimming and J lost 7 bases; unmatched junction nucleotides: 8. Germline CDR1 MNHEY, CDR2 SMNVEV (reference sequence).

This chain uses TRBV29-1 with TRBJ1-2; D not resolved. The length of the CDR3 is 13 residues. V was clipped by 4 bases and J by 2 bases, with 11 bases between them. CDR1 SQVTM and CDR2 ANQGSEA come from the germline V gene. For the CDR3, the DNA is TGCAGCGTTGCGGAAGAGGGCAACTATGGCTACACCTTC. It encodes CSVAEEGNYGYTF.

This chain joins TRBV12-3 or TRBV12-4 and TRBJ1-1; 10 bases match TRBD1. J was trimmed by 8 bases and V by 4 bases; bases with no gene match: 4. The CDR3 is made up of 13 amino acids. CDR3 protein: CASSSLDRGEAFF. CDR3 DNA sequence: TGTGCCAGCAGTTCTCTGGACAGGGGGGAAGCTTTCTTT.

This clonotype was seen only a few times. CDR3: CASSLHGRSWYNEQFF. The CDR3 nucleotides read TGTGCCAGCAGCTTACATGGAAGGTCATGGTACAATGAGCAGTTCTTC. The chain joins TRBV7-9 to TRBJ2-1; no clear D gene. The CDR3 runs 16 residues. Germline-derived CDR1 and CDR2 are SEHNR and FQNEAQ (reference sequence). Deletions cut 2 bases from V and 4 bases from J, with 15 bases between. Using reference TRBV7-9 and TRBJ2-1 for the parts outside the CDR3, the full variable domain is DTGVSQNPRHKITKRGQNVTFRCDPISEHNRLYWYRQTLGQGPEFLTYFQNEAQLEKSRLLSDRFSAERPKGSFSTLEIQRTEQGDSAMYLCASSLHGRSWYNEQFFGPGTRLTVL.

The chain has TRBV5-1 and TRBJ2-2, with D unclear. This CDR3 is 15 amino acids long. The germline V gene encodes CDR1 SGHRS and CDR2 YFSETQ. V lost 0 bases and J 4 bases, leaving 10 bases between the germline ends. CDR3 nucleotide sequence: TGCGCCAGCAGCTTGGCCAGATATTTCACCGGGGAGCTGTTTTTT. Protein sequence: CASSLARYFTGELFF.

This clonotype was seen many times. The chain is built from TRBV12-3 or TRBV12-4 and TRBJ2-1; TRBD2 aligns across 11 bases. The CDR3 consists of 15 residues. V lost 1 base and J lost 10; bases outside the gene matches: 6. CDR3 region: CASSLVAGGGLEQFF. CDR3 DNA sequence: TGTGCCAGCAGTTTAGTAGCGGGGGGGGGATTGGAGCAGTTCTTC.

The chain joins TRBV28 to TRBJ2-3; 9 bases are shared with TRBD1. Germline CDR1 reads MDHEN; CDR2 reads SYDVKM. V was clipped by 8 bases and J by 3 bases; unmatched bases: 12. The CDR3 has 16 amino acids. The CDR3 sequence: CASLPHDRGLTDTQYF. Here the CDR3 DNA reads TGTGCCAGCTTACCTCACGACAGGGGGTTAACAGATACGCAGTATTTT.

The rearrangement links TRBV20-1 to TRBJ2-5; 7 nucleotides match TRBD2. This CDR3 is 15 amino acids long. V was pared by 6 bases and J by 4 bases, with 14 bases of the junction left unmatched. In germline, CDR1 is DFQATT, CDR2 SNEGSKA (reference sequence). The DNA of the CDR3 is TGCAGTGCCACAGCAAGCGGGGAAGTAGGAGAGACCCAGTACTTC. Its protein product is CSATASGEVGETQYF.

In this sample, this clonotype turned up a few times. This chain uses TRBV28 with TRBJ1-2; weak D call: TRBD1 (5 bases). The CDR3 spans 12 residues. The V gene's germline CDR1 is MDHEN and CDR2 SYDVKM. The V and J ends lost 6 bases and 8 bases respectively, with 13 bases between them. The CDR3 coding sequence is TGTGCCAGCAGCACCGGGACGCGGGGCTACACCTTC. It is translated as CASSTGTRGYTF.

The chain links TRBV18 to TRBJ1-6, with D tentatively TRBD1 (5 bases). The CDR3 has 14 amino acids. The ends were cut back, 6 bases at V and 5 bases at J, with 11 bases in the middle. CDR1 is KGHSH and CDR2 is LQKENI in the germline V gene. The CDR3 reads CASSGTGDNSPLHF. CDR3 coding DNA: TGTGCCAGCTCCGGGACGGGGGATAATTCACCCCTCCACTTT.

This clonotype has more than one count but fewer than ten. The V gene is TRBV4-2, the J gene TRBJ1-1, with D unresolved. The CDR3 sequence is 15 residues long. V was shortened by 1 base and J by 0 bases, with 9 bases between the two germline ends. The germline V gene encodes CDR1 LGHNA and CDR2 YNFKEQ. The CDR3 loop is CASSQGADLNTEAFF. The CDR3 DNA is TGTGCCAGCAGCCAAGGGGCGGATCTGAACACTGAAGCTTTCTTT.

This clonotype has a handful of counts. The rearrangement joins TRBV7-9 to TRBJ1-1; D not certain. Germline V gives CDR1 SEHNR, CDR2 FQNEAQ (reference sequence). This CDR3 spans 15 amino acids. Trimming left V 1 base short and J 1 base short, with 10 bases between. CDR3 sequence reads: CASSLEYSQNTEAFF. CDR3 DNA sequence: TGTGCCAGCAGCTTAGAGTACAGCCAGAACACTGAAGCTTTCTTT.

In its sample, this clonotype was seen a few times. This sequence joins TRBV7-6 and TRBJ1-2; D unresolved. Germline CDR1 reads SGHVS; CDR2 reads FNYEAQ. The V gene lost 9 bases and the J gene lost 8 bases, with 19 bases spanning the gap. CDR3 length equals 13 residues. This CDR3 reads CASTPSPGSGYTF. As DNA, the CDR3 is TGTGCCAGTACTCCCTCACCGGGGAGCGGCTACACCTTC.

This chain connects TRBV27 to TRBJ2-1, with a weak D call TRBD1 (8 bases). From germline, CDR1 is MNHEY and CDR2 SMNVEV (reference sequence). The CDR3 is 16 residues long. Trimming stripped 6 bases from V and 0 bases from J, with 15 bases between. The CDR3 protein is CASSDRGGSSYNEQFF. Written as DNA, the CDR3 is TGTGCCAGCAGCGACAGGGGAGGGAGCTCCTACAATGAGCAGTTCTTC.

The V gene is TRBV6-1, the J gene TRBJ2-1; 13 positions match TRBD2. The V gene's germline CDR1 is MNHNS and CDR2 SASEGT. The CDR3 is 17 amino acids. J gave up 3 bases and V 3 bases, and 5 bases lay outside the gene matches. The CDR3 protein is CASSEELAGGFYNEQFF. The CDR3 DNA sequence: TGTGCCAGCAGTGAGGAACTAGCGGGAGGGTTCTACAATGAGCAGTTCTTC.

This clonotype showed up just a few times. The chain joins TRBV28 to TRBJ1-6, with D unclear. With 3 bases removed from V and 7 bases from J, the gap between germline ends came to 16 bases. This CDR3 spans 16 amino acids. CDR1 and CDR2 from the germline V gene are MDHEN and SYDVKM. DNA of the CDR3: TGTGCCAGCAGTTTCCCCGACACCAGAGGGAATTCACCCCTCCACTTT. Translation gives CASSFPDTRGNSPLHF.

The chain carries TRBV6-2 or TRBV6-3 and TRBJ2-2, with D tentatively TRBD2 (6 bases). V lost 2 bases, J lost 4 bases, and 11 bases lay in between. The length of the CDR3 is 15 residues. Germline-derived CDR1 and CDR2 are MNHEY and SVGEGT. The CDR3 sequence: CASSYAGSGTGELFF. In DNA, the CDR3 is TGTGCCAGCAGTTACGCGGGGTCGGGCACCGGGGAGCTGTTTTTT.

This chain uses TRBV7-2 with TRBJ2-7; possibly TRBD2 for D (6 bases). Germline CDR1 and CDR2: SGHTA and FQGNSA. With 8 bases removed from V and 3 bases from J, the gap between germline ends came to 11 bases. The CDR3 totals 12 residues. CDR3 amino acids: CASDYGGYEQYF. The CDR3 bases are TGTGCCAGCGACTACGGGGGCTACGAGCAGTACTTC.

The sample holds many counts of this clonotype. The rearrangement links TRBV7-8 to TRBJ2-1, with 8 bases matching TRBD1. CDR1 and CDR2 (germline): SGHVS, FQNEAQ. The CDR3 runs to 16 residues. J lost 2 bases, V lost 7 bases, and 10 bases had no gene match. This CDR3 reads CASNSETGDAYNEQFF. CDR3 in DNA: TGTGCCAGCAACTCCGAGACAGGGGACGCCTACAATGAGCAGTTCTTC.

The J gene is TRBJ1-2, the V gene TRBV5-5; perhaps TRBD1 as D (5 bases). V was cut by 5 bases and J by 6 bases, with 11 bases left in between. Germline V gives CDR1 SGHKS, CDR2 YYEKEE (reference sequence). This CDR3 is built from 12 residues. The CDR3 DNA reads as TGTGCCAGCAGATCGGACAAGAATGGCTACACCTTC. As protein: CASRSDKNGYTF.

The gene calls are TRBV12-3 or TRBV12-4 and TRBJ2-3; unclear D gene. The CDR3 spans 12 residues. V lost 3 bases to trimming and J lost 7 bases, with 8 bases between them. This CDR3 is CASSFTANTQYF. The CDR3 DNA reads TGTGCCAGCAGTTTCACAGCGAATACGCAGTATTTT.

Ten or more counts support this clonotype. This chain joins TRBV27 and TRBJ1-1, with D possibly TRBD1 on 5 matching bases. Germline V CDR1 and CDR2: MNHEY, SMNVEV (reference sequence). V was shortened by 2 bases and J by 3 bases, with 7 bases between the two germline ends. The CDR3 totals 13 residues. The CDR3, as DNA: TGTGCCAGCAGTTTAGGGGGGGACACTGAAGCTTTCTTT. It specifies CASSLGGDTEAFF.

This rearrangement joins TRBV7-9 to TRBJ2-1; the D is unclear. Germline values: CDR1 SEHNR, CDR2 FQNEAQ (reference sequence). The V end lost 5 bases, the J end lost 2 bases, and 10 bases lay between the germline ends. This CDR3 is built from 14 residues. CDR3 sequence reads: CASSMLGPYNEQFF. CDR3 DNA sequence: TGTGCCAGCAGCATGCTGGGCCCCTACAATGAGCAGTTCTTC.

This chain joins TRBV7-3 and TRBJ2-7; possible D gene TRBD2, 5 bases. CDR3 size: 15 residues. The germline gives CDR1 SGHTA, CDR2 FQGTGA. V gave up 5 bases and J gave up 2 bases, with 16 bases separating them. DNA for the CDR3: TGTGCCAGCAGCACCTACGGAGGACCCACCTACGAGCAGTACTTC. This codes for CASSTYGGPTYEQYF.

The chain couples TRBV10-2 to TRBJ2-1, with 7 bases that match TRBD1. V was clipped by 4 bases and J by 8 bases; unmatched bases: 17. Germline loops: CDR1 WSHSY, CDR2 SAAADI. The CDR3 sequence is 17 residues long. The CDR3 sequence: CASSGGTVSKEIHEQFF. CDR3 nucleotides: TGCGCCAGCAGTGGGGGGACAGTGAGCAAGGAGATTCATGAGCAGTTCTTC.

This clonotype was recorded a few times. The J gene is TRBJ2-6, the V gene TRBV7-8, with D unclear. There are 15 residues in the CDR3. The V gene lost 5 bases and the J gene lost 2 bases, with 10 bases spanning the gap. CDR1 is SGHVS and CDR2 is FQNEAQ in the germline V gene. The CDR3 sequence is CASSDGPTGANVLTF. The DNA of the CDR3 is TGTGCCAGCAGCGACGGGCCAACTGGGGCCAACGTCCTGACTTTC.

The chain combines TRBV5-1 with TRBJ2-1; 11 nucleotides align to TRBD2. Germline loops: CDR1 SGHRS, CDR2 YFSETQ. V shed 3 bases and J 7 bases; nucleotides not matched to a gene: 9. The CDR3 consists of 16 residues. As DNA, the CDR3 is TGCGCCAGCAGCTCCACCACTAGCGGGAGAGGGAATGAGCAGTTCTTC. Protein product: CASSSTTSGRGNEQFF.

CDR3 residues: CASSLSGGQLSYNEQFF. The CDR3 DNA sequence: TGTGCCAGCAGCTTAAGCGGGGGTCAACTTTCTTACAATGAGCAGTTCTTC. V is TRBV7-3 and J is TRBJ2-1; TRBD2 aligns across 7 bases. With V trimmed by 1 base and J by 4 bases, 10 bases remained unmatched. The CDR3 length is 17 residues. The germline gives CDR1 SGHTA, CDR2 FQGTGA.

This chain joins TRBV10-1 and TRBJ1-1; D not resolved. The CDR3 runs 12 residues. Trimming stripped 3 bases from V and 1 base from J, with 3 bases between. CDR1 and CDR2 (germline): WNHNN, SYGVQD (reference sequence). The DNA of the CDR3 is TGCGCCAGCAGTGATAAGAACACTGAAGCTTTCTTT. This encodes CASSDKNTEAFF.

This clonotype was counted only a few times. This sequence joins TRBV2 and TRBJ2-5; D not resolved. Germline V gives CDR1 SNHLY, CDR2 FYNNEI. With 8 bases removed from V and 7 bases from J, the gap between germline ends came to 8 bases. The CDR3 has 10 amino acids. The CDR3 loop is CASFGGTQYF. CDR3 DNA: TGTGCCAGCTTTGGCGGGACCCAGTACTTC.